What follows are 30 T cell receptor beta chains derived from one specimen sequenced in a study of cytomegalovirus exposure and HLA in healthy donors. 60 Vbeta and 13 Jbeta primers were used in PCR. Clones were read by immunoSEQ multiplex PCR, and TCRdb kept only the in-frame ones, dropping some. This sample carries about 280,000 clones, around nine tenths of them seen once, and the ten largest clones take less than 2.5%. The sequenced material came from PBMCs. Every receptor here comes from a young woman in good health and CMV-seronegative.

The genes are TRBV25-1 and TRBJ2-2, with TRBD1 matching 7 bases. The V and J ends lost 7 bases and 7 bases, in that order; junction bases with no gene match: 9. There are 14 residues in the CDR3. The germline V gene has CDR1 MGHDK and CDR2 SYGVNS. In DNA form, the CDR3 reads TGTGCCAGCACAAAGACAGGGCGGAGCGGGGAGCTGTTTTTT. Translated: CASTKTGRSGELFF.

The chain uses TRBV9 and TRBJ1-5; D may be TRBD1 (5 bases). This CDR3 is built from 13 residues. Germline loops: CDR1 SGDLS, CDR2 YYNGEE. Trimming took 6 bases from V and 5 from J, leaving 12 bases between them. In DNA form, the CDR3 reads TGTGCCAGCACCGACTGGGGGGATCAGCCCCAGCATTTT. Its protein is CASTDWGDQPQHF. Looking up the rest from reference TRBV9 and TRBJ1-5 gives the full variable domain: DSGVTQTPKHLITATGQRVTLRCSPRSGDLSVYWYQQSLDQGLQFLIQYYNGEERAKGNILERFSAQQFPDLHSELNLSSLELGDSALYFCASTDWGDQPQHFGDGTRLSIL.

This chain links TRBV5-5 with TRBJ2-7; D is uncertain. This CDR3 is 11 amino acids long. Germline CDR1 is SGHKS and CDR2 is YYEKEE (reference sequence). V was trimmed by 4 bases and J by 6 bases, leaving 8 bases between them. The CDR3 nucleotides are TGTGCCAGCAGCCCACGAGCCGAGCAGTACTTC. It specifies CASSPRAEQYF.

The chain couples TRBV9 to TRBJ1-6; D call uncertain. The CDR3 runs 14 residues. Trimming took off 3 bases at V and 7 bases at J, with 11 bases between the two ends. In germline, CDR1 is SGDLS, CDR2 YYNGEE. The CDR3 DNA reads as TGTGCCAGCAGCGCGATTAAAGCCAATTCACCCCTCCACTTT. As protein: CASSAIKANSPLHF.

The chain recombines TRBV2 with TRBJ2-1; 7 nucleotides agree with TRBD1. The CDR3 consists of 12 residues. V lost 10 bases to trimming and J lost 8 bases; unmatched junction nucleotides: 8. From germline, CDR1 is SNHLY and CDR2 FYNNEI. Here the CDR3 DNA reads TGTGCCATCGTGGGACAGACCTATGAGCAGTTCTTC. Translated: CAIVGQTYEQFF. Looking up the rest from reference TRBV2 and TRBJ2-1 gives the full variable domain: EPEVTQTPSHQVTQMGQEVILRCVPISNHLYFYWYRQILGQKVEFLVSFYNNEISEKSEIFDDQFSVERPDGSNFTLKIRSTKLEDSAMYFCAIVGQTYEQFFGPGTRLTVL.

The J gene is TRBJ2-6, the V gene TRBV6-4; D is ambiguous. The CDR3 contains 12 residues. Germline assignment: CDR1 MRHNA and CDR2 SNTAGT. Trimming took off 11 bases at V and 3 bases at J, with 8 bases between the two ends. The CDR3 DNA reads TGTGCCCAGGCCTTTGGGGCCAACGTCCTGACTTTC. Translated: CAQAFGANVLTF.

The chain has TRBV9 and TRBJ2-1, with D maybe TRBD1 (5 bases). V was trimmed by 0 bases and J by 2 bases, leaving 9 bases between them. Germline V gene lookup returns CDR1 SGDLS and CDR2 YYNGEE. This CDR3 has 15 residues. CDR3 sequence reads: CASSVGGAAYNEQFF. The CDR3 DNA is TGTGCCAGCAGCGTAGGTGGGGCCGCCTACAATGAGCAGTTCTTC.

The chain is built from TRBV4-1 and TRBJ2-3; a possible D gene is TRBD2 (6 bases). V shed 4 bases and J shed 4 bases, with 18 bases lying between them. The CDR3 spans 16 residues. The V gene's germline CDR1 is MGHRA and CDR2 YSYEKL. The CDR3 sequence: CASSPLGTPSPDTQYF. In DNA form, the CDR3 reads TGCGCCAGCAGCCCATTGGGGACTCCTTCCCCAGATACGCAGTATTTT.

The chain links TRBV5-5 to TRBJ2-3, with 8 bases that match TRBD1. The CDR3 contains 16 residues. Germline lookup yields CDR1 SGHKS and CDR2 YYEKEE (reference sequence). Losses at the gene ends were 2 bases for V and 1 base for J; bases not matched to a gene: 6. The CDR3 sequence: CASSFLGQGGTDTQYF. The DNA of the CDR3 is TGTGCCAGCAGCTTTTTAGGACAGGGCGGCACAGATACGCAGTATTTT.

The rearrangement uses TRBV30 and TRBJ2-5, with TRBD2 matching over 8 bases. The germline gives CDR1 GTSNPN, CDR2 SVGIG (reference sequence). The length of the CDR3 is 14 residues. The junction had 3 bases not matched to a gene; V was cut back by 0 bases and J by 3 bases. The CDR3 loop is CAWSVLADEETQYF. The DNA of the CDR3 is TGTGCCTGGAGTGTACTAGCGGATGAAGAGACCCAGTACTTC.

V is TRBV2 and J is TRBJ1-1; possible D gene TRBD1, 5 bases. The germline CDR1 and CDR2 sequences are SNHLY and FYNNEI. V lost 8 bases and J 1 base, leaving 8 bases between the germline ends. CDR3 length: 12 residues. The CDR3: CASGTGNTEAFF. CDR3 coding DNA: TGTGCCAGCGGTACAGGGAACACTGAAGCTTTCTTT.

In its sample, this clone was seen once. The genes are TRBV4-1 and TRBJ1-1; TRBD1 agrees at 9 bases. The V and J ends lost 4 bases and 4 bases, in that order; junction bases with no gene match: 4. The CDR3 totals 14 residues. Per the germline V gene, CDR1 is MGHRA and CDR2 is YSYEKL. Here the CDR3 reads CASSRSTGGTEAFF. The DNA of the CDR3 is TGCGCCAGCAGCCGCTCGACAGGGGGCACTGAAGCTTTCTTT.

The rearrangement uses TRBV10-1 and TRBJ2-2; TRBD2 agrees at 7 bases. Germline V CDR1 and CDR2: WNHNN, SYGVQD (reference sequence). Germline trimming cut 5 bases from V and 5 bases from J; bases unmatched to any gene: 5. The CDR3 spans 14 residues. CDR3 loop: CASSPSGVTGELFF. The CDR3 DNA reads TGCGCCAGCAGTCCCAGCGGGGTTACCGGGGAGCTGTTTTTT.

CDR3 residues: CASGQATGQTGNTIYF. The CDR3 DNA reads as TGTGCTAGTGGCCAAGCTACAGGCCAAACTGGAAACACCATATATTTT. The chain employs TRBV12-5 and TRBJ1-3; TRBD1 might be the D (5 bases). This CDR3 has 16 residues. CDR1 is LGHNT and CDR2 is FRNRAP in the germline V gene. V gave up 6 bases and J gave up 2 bases, with 17 bases separating them.

In the case of this clone: Distinct nucleotide sequences in the sample also encode this CDR3. The chain employs TRBV27 and TRBJ2-7; the D is unclear. The CDR3 is 13 residues long. Germline loops: CDR1 MNHEY, CDR2 SMNVEV (reference sequence). V was cut by 6 bases and J by 0 bases, with 9 bases left in between. CDR3 DNA sequence: TGTGCCAGCAGGCCTACGGGCTCCTACGAGCAGTACTTC. Amino acid sequence: CASRPTGSYEQYF.

This sequence joins TRBV20-1 and TRBJ1-1; D is perhaps TRBD1 (6 bases). The V gene lost 7 bases and the J gene lost 5 bases, with 11 bases spanning the gap. Germline V lookup: CDR1 DFQATT, CDR2 SNEGSKA (reference sequence). This CDR3 region has 11 residues. CDR3: CSVQGTTEAFF. CDR3 in DNA: TGCAGTGTACAGGGTACAACTGAAGCTTTCTTT.

The gene calls are TRBV29-1 and TRBJ1-6; 8 bases map to TRBD1. V shed 5 bases, J shed 7 bases, and the junction held 4 bases outside the gene matches. This CDR3 has 13 residues. In germline, CDR1 is SQVTM, CDR2 ANQGSEA. CDR3 DNA: TGCAGCGTTAGGACAGGGCAAAATTCACCCCTCCACTTT. It specifies CSVRTGQNSPLHF.

As concerns this clone: Compared with germline, one end of the junction differs, possibly owing to a read error. This CDR3 is also generated by other DNA sequences in the sample. The V call is TRBV2, the J call TRBJ2-7, with D unclear. The germline V gene has CDR1 SNHLY and CDR2 FYNNEI. CDR3 length: 11 amino acids. The CDR3 bases are TGCGCCAGCAGACACCAAGACTGGGAGTACTTC. Its translation is CASRHQDWEYF.

The chain links TRBV27 to TRBJ1-2; 7 bases align to TRBD1. V lost 3 bases and J lost 0; bases outside the gene matches: 1. The CDR3 sequence is 14 residues long. Looked up from germline, CDR1 is MNHEY and CDR2 is SMNVEV (reference sequence). CDR3 in amino acids: CASSLTGPNYGYTF. As DNA, the CDR3 is TGTGCCAGCAGTTTGACAGGGCCTAACTATGGCTACACCTTC.

J is TRBJ1-2 and V is TRBV6-4; D unresolved. Trimming removed 0 bases from V and 3 bases from J, with 8 bases in between. The CDR3 runs to 14 residues. Germline CDR1 reads MRHNA; CDR2 reads SNTAGT. CDR3 region: CASSDSAGYYGYTF. The CDR3 nucleotides read TGTGCCAGCAGTGACTCTGCGGGATACTATGGCTACACCTTC.

The chain has TRBV6-5 and TRBJ1-6, with D possibly matching TRBD1 (6 bases). Germline assignment: CDR1 MNHEY and CDR2 SVGAGI. This CDR3 has 14 residues. V was clipped by 6 bases and J by 7 bases, with 13 bases between them. This chain's CDR3 is CASRNQGWNSPLHF. CDR3 DNA: TGTGCCAGCAGAAATCAGGGGTGGAATTCACCCCTCCACTTT.

The rearrangement links TRBV25-1 to TRBJ1-1; D is uncertain. V lost 2 bases to trimming and J lost 3 bases, with 13 bases between them. Germline lookup yields CDR1 MGHDK and CDR2 SYGVNS. The CDR3 runs to 15 residues. The CDR3 is CASSEGRGVDTEAFF. In DNA, the CDR3 is TGTGCCAGCAGTGAAGGGCGGGGTGTCGACACTGAAGCTTTCTTT.

The V and J genes are TRBV13 and TRBJ2-3, with D possibly matching TRBD2 (5 bases). Germline loops: CDR1 PRHDT, CDR2 FYEKMQ (reference sequence). Trimming left V 2 bases short and J 1 base short, with 13 bases between. The CDR3 length is 16 residues. CDR3 residues: CASSLFGIGGTDTQYF. The CDR3 coding sequence is TGTGCCAGCAGCTTATTCGGGATTGGAGGCACAGATACGCAGTATTTT.

This chain links TRBV14 with TRBJ2-3; D unclear. The CDR3 sequence is 16 residues long. The germline V gene has CDR1 SGHDN and CDR2 FVKESK. The V end was cut by 0 bases, the J end by 1 base, with 11 bases between. DNA for the CDR3: TGTGCCAGCAGCCAAGACATCACACTACGCACAGATACGCAGTATTTT. This gives the protein CASSQDITLRTDTQYF.

The chain combines TRBV6-1 with TRBJ2-1; 10 bases agree with TRBD1. Germline-derived CDR1 and CDR2 are MNHNS and SASEGT. The ends lost 7 bases at V and 7 bases at J; junction bases unmatched: 7. The CDR3 runs 14 residues. The CDR3 DNA sequence: TGTGCCAGCACTTGGACAGGGGGGACAAATGAGCAGTTCTTC. It encodes CASTWTGGTNEQFF.

A single count supports this clone. This sequence joins TRBV18 and TRBJ2-5, with D unclear. This CDR3 has 14 residues. The germline V gene encodes CDR1 KGHSH and CDR2 LQKENI. Trimming removed 0 bases at V and 5 bases at J, with 10 bases between. The CDR3 reads CASSPPVVPETQYF. CDR3 in DNA: TGTGCCAGCTCACCACCAGTAGTCCCGGAGACCCAGTACTTC.

The chain links TRBV4-1 to TRBJ1-5; 12 nucleotides align to TRBD1. From germline, CDR1 is MGHRA and CDR2 YSYEKL. CDR3 size: 16 residues. J gave up 4 bases and V 1 base, and 2 bases lay outside the gene matches. CDR3 DNA sequence: TGCGCCAGCAGCCAAGGGGGACAGGGGGCAAATCAGCCCCAGCATTTT. It encodes CASSQGGQGANQPQHF.

The V gene is TRBV7-9, the J gene TRBJ2-7; TRBD1 is a possible D gene (6 bases). V was trimmed by 3 bases and J by 4 bases, leaving 7 bases between them. The germline V gene encodes CDR1 SEHNR and CDR2 FQNEAQ (reference sequence). The CDR3 runs 12 residues. CDR3 sequence reads: CASSFTGYEQYF. The CDR3, as DNA: TGTGCCAGCAGCTTCACAGGGTACGAGCAGTACTTC.

This chain links TRBV29-1 with TRBJ2-7; 9 bases line up with TRBD2. This CDR3 contains 14 residues. The trim removed 4 bases at V and 3 bases at J, leaving 7 bases unmatched. Germline V gives CDR1 SQVTM, CDR2 ANQGSEA. The CDR3 DNA is TGCAGCGTTGTGGTGGGACTAGCTAGCTACGAGCAGTACTTC. Its translation is CSVVVGLASYEQYF.

V and J are TRBV11-3 and TRBJ2-2, with D possibly matching TRBD1 (7 bases). CDR1 SGHNT and CDR2 YENEEA come from the germline V gene. Trimming took 5 bases from V and 6 from J, leaving 19 bases between them. CDR3 length: 16 amino acids. CDR3 sequence: CASSQGVQGGPGELFF. In nucleotides, the CDR3 is TGTGCCAGCAGCCAGGGGGTACAGGGAGGCCCCGGGGAGCTGTTTTTT.